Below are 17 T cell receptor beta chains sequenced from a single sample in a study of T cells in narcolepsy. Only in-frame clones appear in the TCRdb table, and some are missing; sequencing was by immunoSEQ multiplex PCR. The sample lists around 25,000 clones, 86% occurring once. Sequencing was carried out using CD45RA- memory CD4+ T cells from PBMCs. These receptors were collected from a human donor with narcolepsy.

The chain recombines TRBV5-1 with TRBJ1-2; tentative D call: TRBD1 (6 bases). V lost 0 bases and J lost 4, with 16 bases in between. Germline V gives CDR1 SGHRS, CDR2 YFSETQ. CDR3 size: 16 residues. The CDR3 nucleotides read TGCGCCAGCAGCTTGGATACACAGGGAGTCGGCTATGGCTACACCTTC. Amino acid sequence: CASSLDTQGVGYGYTF.

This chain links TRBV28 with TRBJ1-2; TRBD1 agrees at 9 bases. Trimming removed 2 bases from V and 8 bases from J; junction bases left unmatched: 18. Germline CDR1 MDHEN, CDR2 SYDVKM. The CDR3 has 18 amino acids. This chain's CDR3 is CASSLQTHITGGAGGYTF. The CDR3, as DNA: TGTGCCAGCAGTTTACAAACTCATATTACAGGGGGCGCGGGCGGCTACACCTTC.

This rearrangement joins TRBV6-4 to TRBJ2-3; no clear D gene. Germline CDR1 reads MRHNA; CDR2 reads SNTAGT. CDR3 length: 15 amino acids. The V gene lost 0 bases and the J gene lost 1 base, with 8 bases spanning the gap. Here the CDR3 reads CASSDSSLGTDTQYF. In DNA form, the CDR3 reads TGTGCCAGCAGTGACTCATCGCTCGGCACAGATACGCAGTATTTT.

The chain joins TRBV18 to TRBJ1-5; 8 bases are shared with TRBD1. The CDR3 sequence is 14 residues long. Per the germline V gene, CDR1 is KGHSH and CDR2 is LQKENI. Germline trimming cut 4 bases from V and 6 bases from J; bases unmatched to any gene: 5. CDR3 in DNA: TGTGCCAGCTCACAGAACAGGGGGGGTCAGCCCCAGCATTTT. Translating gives CASSQNRGGQPQHF. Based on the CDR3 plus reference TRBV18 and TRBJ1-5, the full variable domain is NAGVMQNPRHLVRRRGQEARLRCSPMKGHSHVYWYRQLPEEGLKFMVYLQKENIIDESGMPKERFSAEFPKEGPSILRIQQVVRGDSAAYFCASSQNRGGQPQHFGDGTRLSIL.

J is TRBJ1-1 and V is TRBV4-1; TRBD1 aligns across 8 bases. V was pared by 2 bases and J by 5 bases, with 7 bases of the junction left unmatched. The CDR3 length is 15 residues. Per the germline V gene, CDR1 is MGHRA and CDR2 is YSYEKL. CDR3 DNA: TGCGCCAGCAGCCAACTACAGGGGGGTGGAACTGAAGCTTTCTTT. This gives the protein CASSQLQGGGTEAFF.

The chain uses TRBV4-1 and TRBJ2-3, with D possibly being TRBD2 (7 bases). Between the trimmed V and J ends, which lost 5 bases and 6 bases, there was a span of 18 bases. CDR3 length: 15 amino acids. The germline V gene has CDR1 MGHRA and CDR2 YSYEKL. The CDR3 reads CASSVFGGGEDTQYF. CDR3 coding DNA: TGCGCCAGCAGCGTGTTTGGGGGGGGCGAGGATACGCAGTATTTT.

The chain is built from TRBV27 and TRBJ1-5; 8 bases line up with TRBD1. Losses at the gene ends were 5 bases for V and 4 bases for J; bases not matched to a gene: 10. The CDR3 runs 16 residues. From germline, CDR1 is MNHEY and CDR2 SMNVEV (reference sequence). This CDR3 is CASSHGTGGGNQPQHF. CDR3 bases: TGTGCCAGCAGTCACGGGACAGGCGGTGGAAATCAGCCCCAGCATTTT.

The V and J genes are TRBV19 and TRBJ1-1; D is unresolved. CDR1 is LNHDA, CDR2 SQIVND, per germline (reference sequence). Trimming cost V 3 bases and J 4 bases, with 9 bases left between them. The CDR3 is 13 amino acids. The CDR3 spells CASSINLFTEAFF. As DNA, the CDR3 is TGTGCCAGTAGTATTAATCTCTTCACTGAAGCTTTCTTT. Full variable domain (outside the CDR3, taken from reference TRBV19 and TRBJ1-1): DGGITQSPKYLFRKEGQNVTLSCEQNLNHDAMYWYRQDPGQGLRLIYYSQIVNDFQKGDIAEGYSVSREKKESFPLTVTSAQKNPTAFYLCASSINLFTEAFFGQGTRLTVV.

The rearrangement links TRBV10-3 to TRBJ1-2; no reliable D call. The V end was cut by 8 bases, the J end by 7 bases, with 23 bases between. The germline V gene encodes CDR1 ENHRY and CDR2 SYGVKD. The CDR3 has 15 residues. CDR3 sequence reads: CAISPEPAGFTGYTF. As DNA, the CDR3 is TGTGCCATCTCCCCTGAGCCCGCGGGGTTCACTGGCTACACCTTC.

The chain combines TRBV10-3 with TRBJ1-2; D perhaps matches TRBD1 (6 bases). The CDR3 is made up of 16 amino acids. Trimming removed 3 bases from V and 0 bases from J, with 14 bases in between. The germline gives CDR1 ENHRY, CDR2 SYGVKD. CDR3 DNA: TGTGCCATCAGTGATGACAGGTGGGAAACTAACTATGGCTACACCTTC. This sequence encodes CAISDDRWETNYGYTF.

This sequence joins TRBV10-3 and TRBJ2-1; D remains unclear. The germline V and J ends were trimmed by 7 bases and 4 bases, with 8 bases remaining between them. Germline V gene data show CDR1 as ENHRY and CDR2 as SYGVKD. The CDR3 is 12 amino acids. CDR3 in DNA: TGTGCCATCACCGACGAATACAATGAGCAGTTCTTC. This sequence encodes CAITDEYNEQFF.

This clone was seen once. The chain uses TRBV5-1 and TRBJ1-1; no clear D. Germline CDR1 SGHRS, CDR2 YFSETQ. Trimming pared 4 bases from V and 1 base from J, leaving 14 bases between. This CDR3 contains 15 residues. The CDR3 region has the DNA TGCGCCAGCAGCGGCGCAGCCGGCGGGAACACTGAAGCTTTCTTT. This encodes CASSGAAGGNTEAFF.

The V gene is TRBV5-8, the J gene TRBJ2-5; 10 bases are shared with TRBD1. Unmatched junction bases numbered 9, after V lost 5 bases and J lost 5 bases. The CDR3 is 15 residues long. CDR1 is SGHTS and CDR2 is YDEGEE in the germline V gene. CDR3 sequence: CASRLGTGDSETQYF. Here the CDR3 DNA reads TGTGCCAGCAGGTTAGGGACAGGGGACTCGGAGACCCAGTACTTC. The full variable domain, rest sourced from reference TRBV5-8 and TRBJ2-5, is EAGVTQSPTHLIKTRGQQATLRCSPISGHTSVYWYQQALGLGLQFLLWYDEGEERNRGNFPPRFSGRQFPNYSSELNVNALELEDSALYLCASRLGTGDSETQYFGPGTRLLVL.

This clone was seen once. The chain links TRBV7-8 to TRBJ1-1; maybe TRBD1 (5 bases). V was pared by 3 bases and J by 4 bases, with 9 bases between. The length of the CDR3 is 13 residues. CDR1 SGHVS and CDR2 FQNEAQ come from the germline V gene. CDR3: CASSLGGGTEAFF. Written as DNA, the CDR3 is TGTGCCAGCAGCTTGGGTGGGGGCACTGAAGCTTTCTTT.

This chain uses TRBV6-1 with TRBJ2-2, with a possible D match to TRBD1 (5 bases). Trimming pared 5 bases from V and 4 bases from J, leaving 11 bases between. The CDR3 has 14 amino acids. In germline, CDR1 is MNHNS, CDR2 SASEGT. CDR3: CASSPQVFTGELFF. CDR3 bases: TGTGCCAGCAGTCCACAGGTGTTCACCGGGGAGCTGTTTTTT.

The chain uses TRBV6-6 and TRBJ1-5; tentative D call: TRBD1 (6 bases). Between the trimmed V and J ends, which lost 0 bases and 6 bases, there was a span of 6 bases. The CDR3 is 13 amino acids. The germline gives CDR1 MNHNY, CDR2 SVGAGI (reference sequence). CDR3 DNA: TGTGCCAGCAGTTACTCCAGGGGTCAGCCCCAGCATTTT. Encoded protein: CASSYSRGQPQHF.

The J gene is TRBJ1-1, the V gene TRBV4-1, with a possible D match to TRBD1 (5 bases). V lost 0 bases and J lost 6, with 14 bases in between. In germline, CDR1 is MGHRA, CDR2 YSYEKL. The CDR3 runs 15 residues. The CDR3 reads CASSQEIIGVAEAFF. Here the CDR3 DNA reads TGCGCCAGCAGCCAAGAAATTATAGGGGTTGCTGAAGCTTTCTTT.